The rows below give T cell receptor beta chains drawn from one sample of a study of T cell changes during pregnancy in multiple sclerosis. The repertoire was sequenced with immunoSEQ multiplex PCR; TCRdb's copy has only in-frame clones and lacks some. Of about 28,000 clones detected, approximately 89% appear once; the ten largest clones hold approximately 0.86%. The source material was CD4+ T cells from peripheral blood mononuclear cells, sampled in the second trimester of pregnancy. Every receptor here comes from a female donor with multiple sclerosis, enrolled in a pregnancy study. Both conserved end residues are part of each CDR3. D genes are given only for firm matches. Not all rows give a size; the values are once, few, many and, for expanded clones, a class.

>TRBV4-3|.|.|TRBJ2-3
TGCGCCAGCAGCCATAGTGCGACAGATACGCAGTATTTT
CASSHSATDTQYF
>TRBV10-3|.|once|TRBJ2-1
TGTGCCATCAGTGAGTCAGGGAGCTCCTACAATGAGCAGTTCTTC
CAISESGSSYNEQFF
>TRBV25-1|.|.|TRBJ2-7
TGTGCCAGCAGTGTCTCGGGGGGACACCCTCGGTTCGTGTTC
CASSVSGGHPRFVF
>TRBV5-5|TRBD2|.|TRBJ2-1
TGTGCCAGCAGCCAACTAGCGGGGGGGCTCTACAATGAGCAGTTCTTC
CASSQLAGGLYNEQFF
>TRBV2|TRBD1|.|TRBJ2-5
TGTGCCAGCAGGGGCTTCCGAGGGGGCGGAGAGACCCAGTACTTC
CASRGFRGGGETQYF
>TRBV27|.|.|TRBJ2-5
TGTGCCAGCAGCCTCGAGGGCAGCGGGCAAGAGACCCAGTACTTC
CASSLEGSGQETQYF
>TRBV5-1|.|.|TRBJ2-5
TGCGCCAGCAGCCTCAAACTACAGGGACAAGAGACCCAGTACTTC
CASSLKLQGQETQYF
>TRBV30|.|once|TRBJ1-5
TGTGCCTGGAACGCTTGGCCTAATCAGCCCCAGCATTTT
CAWNAWPNQPQHF
>TRBV7-2|.|few|TRBJ1-2
TGTGCCAGCAGCTTATTGTTGCAGACACATGGCTACACCTTC
CASSLLLQTHGYTF
>TRBV19|.|.|TRBJ2-2
TGTGCCAGTAGTAGCAGGGGGGCGAACACCGGGGAGCTGTTTTTT
CASSSRGANTGELFF
>TRBV28|TRBD1|.|TRBJ1-6
TGTGCCAGCAGTCGAACAGGGGGTAATTCACCCCTCCACTTT
CASSRTGGNSPLHF
>TRBV10-3|TRBD1|.|TRBJ1-2
TGTGCCATCAGTGGAGAGCCGACAGGGTCTGGTGGCTACACCTTC
CAISGEPTGSGGYTF
>TRBV10-3|TRBD1|.|TRBJ1-2
TGTGCCGCCGGACAGGAGCCTCTTAACTATGGCTACACCTTC
CAAGQEPLNYGYTF
>TRBV5-1|TRBD1|.|TRBJ2-1
TGCGCCAGCAGCTTGGTGTCTGGTGGGACAGACTACAATGAGCAGTTCTTC
CASSLVSGGTDYNEQFF
>TRBV7-2|.|.|TRBJ1-1
TGTGCCAGCAGCTTACGGGGAGTCACTGAAGCTTTCTTT
CASSLRGVTEAFF